What follows describes a single T cell receptor beta chain. Every subset's genomic DNA went evenly onto several immunoSEQ plates. TCRdb's copy holds only in-frame clones and misses some; the assay was immunoSEQ multiplex PCR. The sample holds around 500,000 clones, about 79% seen once. These data originate in a study of shared clonotypes between healthy human individuals. Overall study: Donor ages ranged 18 to 49 years: a couple of women, a few men.

Germline loops: CDR1 MNHEY, CDR2 SMNVEV (reference sequence). Trimming pared 4 bases from V and 0 bases from J, leaving 12 bases between. The CDR3 extends over 16 amino acids. Sequenced sample: PBMCs. This chain joins TRBV27 and TRBJ2-2; D is perhaps TRBD2 (6 bases). The sequence was obtained from a woman aged 40 to 50 in good health. Some clones in this sample may be carry-over from other donors' samples. CDR3 bases: TGTGCCAGCAGTTCCCCGGGGGTTACGAACACCGGGGAGCTGTTTTTT. Amino acids: CASSSPGVTNTGELFF.